Listed here are 10 T cell receptor beta chains from one sample, sequenced in a study of shared clonotypes between healthy human individuals. The data were produced by immunoSEQ multiplex PCR, yet TCRdb's version contains in-frame clones alone and is incomplete. The repertoire includes about 1.5 million clones, 95% to 99% of them detected once, and about 0.42% sits in the top ten. Sequenced input: naive CD4+ T cells sorted from blood. The subset is: CD45RA+ positively selected. The receptors were sampled from a man under 40 in good health.

Here the CDR3 reads CASSLSAIGTLETQYF. CDR3 DNA sequence: TGTGCCAGCAGCTTATCAGCGATTGGGACCCTGGAGACCCAGTACTTC. V usage is TRBV7-6 and J usage is TRBJ2-5, with D perhaps being TRBD1 or TRBD2 (5 bases each). Germline V gene lookup returns CDR1 SGHVS and CDR2 FNYEAQ. This CDR3 region has 16 residues. Trimming stripped 2 bases from V and 5 bases from J, with 18 bases between.

This clone was seen just once. The chain joins TRBV7-8 to TRBJ2-5, with D unresolved. V was clipped by 4 bases and J by 7 bases, with 16 bases between them. Germline CDR1 and CDR2: SGHVS and FQNEAQ. This CDR3 spans 14 amino acids. CDR3 residues: CASSSTFSKATQYF. The DNA of the CDR3 is TGTGCCAGCAGCTCCACTTTTTCTAAGGCGACCCAGTACTTC.

Of note for this clone: Additional DNA sequences in this sample encode the identical CDR3. The chain couples TRBV18 to TRBJ2-1; a weak D match, TRBD1 (5 bases). V lost 3 bases to trimming and J lost 4 bases, with 10 bases between them. Germline CDR1 is KGHSH and CDR2 is LQKENI. The CDR3 is made up of 14 amino acids. The CDR3 DNA is TGTGCCAGCTCACCTGCAGGGAAATACAATGAGCAGTTCTTC. Amino acid sequence: CASSPAGKYNEQFF.

This chain's CDR3 is CASSELGQINQPQHF. In DNA, the CDR3 is TGTGCCAGCAGTGAGCTGGGACAGATCAATCAGCCCCAGCATTTT. J is TRBJ1-5 and V is TRBV6-1, with 7 nucleotides matching TRBD1. The CDR3 has 15 residues. Germline trimming cut 3 bases from V and 3 bases from J; bases unmatched to any gene: 5. Germline V gene sequence: CDR1 MNHNS, CDR2 SASEGT.

The J gene is TRBJ2-2, the V gene TRBV27; 10 nucleotides agree with TRBD1. CDR3 length: 15 residues. With 6 bases clipped from V and 7 bases from J, the junction kept 8 bases outside the gene matches. Germline V gives CDR1 MNHEY, CDR2 SMNVEV (reference sequence). The CDR3, as DNA: TGTGCCAGCAGGCGCGGGACAGGGGACGGCGGGGAGCTGTTTTTT. It specifies CASRRGTGDGGELFF.

The CDR3 coding sequence is TGTGCCAGCAGCGCCTCGGGACAAGCCAAAAACATTCAGTACTTC. Its translation: CASSASGQAKNIQYF. The V call is TRBV9, the J call TRBJ2-4; a possible D gene is TRBD1 (6 bases). Trimming took off 3 bases at V and 0 bases at J, with 10 bases between the two ends. This CDR3 is 15 amino acids long. Germline V CDR1 and CDR2: SGDLS, YYNGEE.

This chain connects TRBV9 to TRBJ2-2, with TRBD2 matching over 7 bases. The germline V gene has CDR1 SGDLS and CDR2 YYNGEE. The length of the CDR3 is 16 residues. J was trimmed by 5 bases and V by 0 bases; bases with no gene match: 7. This CDR3 is CASSVDSGLETGELFF. Here the CDR3 DNA reads TGTGCCAGCAGCGTAGACTCCGGACTAGAGACCGGGGAGCTGTTTTTT.

The V call is TRBV29-1, the J call TRBJ2-7; D is possibly TRBD2 (5 bases). CDR1 SQVTM and CDR2 ANQGSEA come from the germline V gene. V was clipped by 6 bases and J by 5 bases, with 11 bases between them. CDR3 length: 11 amino acids. In DNA, the CDR3 is TGCAGCGTCACCAACGGGAACGAGCAGTACTTC. Residues: CSVTNGNEQYF.

The genes are TRBV29-1 and TRBJ1-2; unclear D gene. Deletions cut 6 bases from V and 4 bases from J, with 15 bases between. In germline, CDR1 is SQVTM, CDR2 ANQGSEA. The CDR3 is made up of 13 amino acids. CDR3 in amino acids: CSVAPRGFYGYTF. CDR3 bases: TGCAGCGTCGCCCCACGGGGATTCTATGGCTACACCTTC. Together with reference TRBV29-1 and TRBJ1-2, the CDR3 gives the full variable domain: SAVISQKPSRDICQRGTSLTIQCQVDSQVTMMFWYRQQPGQSLTLIATANQGSEATYESGFVIDKFPISRPNLTFSTLTVSNMSPEDSSIYLCSVAPRGFYGYTFGSGTRLTVV.

V is TRBV7-2 and J is TRBJ1-5; D unresolved. Per germline, CDR1 SGHTA and CDR2 FQGNSA. The CDR3 has 13 residues. The V end lost 6 bases, the J end lost 6 bases, and 12 bases lay between the germline ends. The CDR3 region has the DNA TGTGCCAGCAGTTTGTTCGAACGTCAGCCCCAGCATTTT. This gives the protein CASSLFERQPQHF.